The rows below give T cell receptor beta chains drawn from one sample of a study of cytomegalovirus exposure and HLA in healthy donors. TCRdb's table, derived via immunoSEQ multiplex PCR, lists solely in-frame clones and lacks some. The sample has around 250,000 clones; 90% are singletons. Sequences were obtained from PBMCs. All receptors derive from a woman aged 18-29 years in good health and CMV-seronegative. Each CDR3 is given with its conserved first and last residue. A D gene is named only where the DNA matches it firmly. Clone size is stated in some rows and not others, as once, few, many or a class when expanded.

j_call v_call d_call clone_size cdr3_aa cdr3_nt
TRBJ1-1 TRBV4-1 TRBD1 - CASSQQTGSHTEAFF TGCGCCAGCAGCCAACAGACAGGGTCCCACACTGAAGCTTTCTTT
TRBJ1-5 TRBV10-3 - - CAISDGVVQPQHF TGTGCCATCAGTGACGGGGTAGTTCAGCCCCAGCATTTT
TRBJ1-5 TRBV4-1 - - CASSQDRAGVQPQHF TGCGCCAGCAGCCAAGATCGGGCAGGGGTGCAGCCCCAGCATTTT
TRBJ2-3 TRBV6-5 - once CASSYERLVSTDTQYF TGTGCCAGCAGTTACGAGCGCCTAGTCAGCACAGATACGCAGTATTTT
TRBJ2-2 TRBV27 - - CASSDRSNTGELFF TGTGCCAGCAGTGACAGGTCGAACACCGGGGAGCTGTTTTTT
TRBJ2-3 TRBV10-3 - - CAISDPRGAGNTDTQYF TGTGCCATCAGTGATCCCAGGGGGGCGGGAAACACAGATACGCAGTATTTT
TRBJ2-7 TRBV6-6 TRBD1 - CASSTLDRDHEQYF TGTGCCAGCAGTACCTTGGACAGGGACCACGAGCAGTACTTC
TRBJ1-6 TRBV30 - - CASGVYSSPLHF TGTGCCTCAGGGGTGTACAGTTCACCCCTCCACTTT
TRBJ2-6 TRBV28 - - CASSPGGQSSGANVLTF TGTGCCAGCAGCCCCGGGGGGCAGAGCTCTGGGGCCAACGTCCTGACTTTC
TRBJ2-7 TRBV2 TRBD2 - CASSSSGGSYEQYF TGTGCCAGCAGTTCTAGCGGGGGCTCCTACGAGCAGTACTTC
TRBJ1-1 TRBV6-1 TRBD1 - CASDRGNTEAFF TGTGCCAGTGACAGGGGGAACACTGAAGCTTTCTTT
TRBJ1-6 TRBV6-1 - few CASSESGNSPLHF TGTGCCAGCAGTGAAAGCGGGAATTCACCCCTCCACTTT
TRBJ2-3 TRBV27 TRBD2 - CASSWGTSPDTQYF TGTGCCAGCAGTTGGGGGACTAGCCCGGATACGCAGTATTTT
TRBJ1-6 TRBV19 - - CASSIPGSRSPLHF TGTGCCAGTAGTATACCCGGGTCCCGGTCACCCCTCCACTTT
TRBJ1-2 TRBV5-6 - few CASSLAQGPDYGYTF TGTGCCAGCAGCTTGGCCCAGGGCCCCGACTATGGCTACACCTTC
TRBJ1-1 TRBV28 TRBD1 - CASSPQGMNTEAFF TGTGCCAGCAGCCCACAGGGGATGAACACTGAAGCTTTCTTT
TRBJ2-5 TRBV4-1 TRBD1 - CASSQDGQAQETQYF TGCGCCAGCAGCCAAGACGGACAGGCCCAAGAGACCCAGTACTTC
TRBJ2-7 TRBV4-3 - - CASSQVGGSDEQYF TGCGCCAGCAGCCAAGTGGGGGGATCTGACGAGCAGTACTTC
TRBJ2-1 TRBV28 TRBD2 - CASSLSGGLYEQFF TGTGCCAGCAGTTTAAGCGGGGGGTTGTATGAGCAGTTCTTC
TRBJ2-1 TRBV27 TRBD2 - CASNPTSGVSNEQFF TGTGCCAGCAACCCGACTAGCGGGGTTTCGAATGAGCAGTTCTTC
TRBJ2-1 TRBV6-6 - once CASSYGEERGHNEQFF TGTGCCAGCAGTTACGGCGAGGAGCGAGGGCACAATGAGCAGTTCTTC
TRBJ1-2 TRBV28 - - CASSFTGYGYTF TGTGCCAGCAGTTTCACAGGGTATGGCTACACCTTC
TRBJ2-3 TRBV9 - - CASSAVGHTQYF TGTGCCAGCAGCGCGGTGGGCCATACGCAGTATTTT
TRBJ2-5 TRBV4-1 TRBD1 once CASSQDPRTGVQETQYF TGCGCCAGCAGCCAAGATCCCCGGACAGGGGTCCAAGAGACCCAGTACTTC
TRBJ1-5 TRBV28 - - CASTNSGISSNQPQHF TGTGCCAGCACTAACTCAGGGATTTCGAGCAATCAGCCCCAGCATTTT
TRBJ2-7 TRBV18 TRBD2 - CASSPSPGGGPLYEQYF TGTGCCAGCTCACCCTCGCCCGGGGGGGGCCCACTCTACGAGCAGTACTTC
TRBJ2-3 TRBV5-1 TRBD2 - CASSVQRGADTQYF TGCGCCAGCAGCGTGCAACGGGGGGCAGATACGCAGTATTTT
TRBJ1-3 TRBV11-1 - - CASSLGARRGQLSGNTIYF TGTGCCAGCAGCTTAGGGGCTCGTCGAGGACAGCTCTCTGGAAACACCATATATTTT
TRBJ2-1 TRBV27 TRBD1 - CASSGQESSYNEQFF TGTGCCAGCAGTGGACAGGAGAGCTCCTACAATGAGCAGTTCTTC
TRBJ2-1 TRBV27 TRBD2 once CASSLLGTSETNEQFF TGTGCCAGCAGTTTACTCGGGACTAGCGAGACCAATGAGCAGTTCTTC
TRBJ1-5 TRBV10-3 - - CAISEGSGLSNQPQHF TGTGCCATCAGTGAGGGTTCAGGCCTCAGCAATCAGCCCCAGCATTTT
TRBJ1-1 TRBV19 - - CASTGGNTEAFF TGTGCCAGTACAGGAGGGAACACTGAAGCTTTCTTT
TRBJ1-1 TRBV4-1 - - CASSLAQGNTEAFF TGCGCCAGCAGCCTAGCTCAGGGGAACACTGAAGCTTTCTTT
TRBJ2-2 TRBV2 - - CASSDYGGELFF TGTGCCAGCAGTGATTACGGCGGGGAGCTGTTTTTT
TRBJ1-1 TRBV18 - once CASSPGADTEAFF TGTGCCAGCTCACCAGGGGCCGACACTGAAGCTTTCTTT
TRBJ2-1 TRBV4-3 - few CASSQGGLEQFF TGCGCCAGCAGCCAGGGTGGACTCGAGCAGTTCTTC
TRBJ2-2 TRBV7-6 - - CASSSGGSTGELFF TGTGCCAGCAGCTCCGGGGGTAGCACCGGGGAGCTGTTTTTT
TRBJ2-3 TRBV11-3 - - CASSGSRGGLADTQYF TGTGCCAGCAGCGGATCTAGGGGAGGCCTCGCAGATACGCAGTATTTT
TRBJ1-3 TRBV5-4 TRBD1 - CASSLGQGTQGNTIYF TGTGCCAGCAGCTTGGGACAGGGAACTCAAGGAAACACCATATATTTT
TRBJ2-5 TRBV27 TRBD2 few CASSSLAGEETQYF TGTGCCAGCAGTTCCCTAGCGGGGGAAGAGACCCAGTACTTC
TRBJ2-4 TRBV7-9 - - CASSWGTGLGIQYF TGTGCCAGCAGCTGGGGAACAGGGCTCGGCATTCAGTACTTC
TRBJ1-6 TRBV30 - - CAWSVFGFRGTPLHF TGTGCCTGGAGTGTATTCGGGTTTAGGGGAACACCCCTCCACTTT
TRBJ2-2 TRBV4-1 - - CASGVRELGAGELFF TGCGCCAGCGGAGTCCGGGAGTTAGGGGCCGGGGAGCTGTTTTTT
TRBJ1-2 TRBV6-6 - once CASFSGDTPVLYGYTF TGTGCCAGCTTTTCGGGGGATACCCCCGTACTTTATGGCTACACCTTC